These T cell receptor beta chains were read from a single sample in a study of T cell responses to AZD1222 COVID-19 vaccine. Measured with immunoSEQ multiplex PCR; TCRdb has only the in-frame clones, and not every one. The sample holds approximately 200,000 clones; about 89% are singletons and the top ten take 3.4%. The source material was peripheral blood, sampled 28 days after the second AZD1222 dose. The receptors shown here come from an adult who received the AZD1222 COVID-19 vaccine. The CDR3 runs from the conserved cysteine through the conserved F or W. The D gene is left open where the match is weak. Expanded clones are given a class, and other clones once, few, many or no size at all.

D gene: NA
clone size: NA
J gene: TRBJ2-1
V gene: TRBV15
CDR3 DNA: TGTGCCACCAGCAGTCGGGTCGCTTCCTACAATGAGCAGTTCTTC
CDR3 protein: CATSSRVASYNEQFF

D gene: NA
clone size: NA
J gene: TRBJ1-2
V gene: TRBV21-1
CDR3 DNA: TGTGCCAGCATTTCTAAGAGGGGTAAAACTACGCTATTCCCCTTC
CDR3 protein: CASISKRGKTTLFPF

D gene: TRBD1
clone size: NA
J gene: TRBJ1-1
V gene: TRBV7-9
CDR3 DNA: TGTGCCAGCAGCTTAGGGGGAAGCAGGGGGAGTTCAATGAACACTGAAGCTTTCTTT
CDR3 protein: CASSLGGSRGSSMNTEAFF

D gene: NA
clone size: NA
J gene: TRBJ1-5
V gene: TRBV21-1
CDR3 DNA: TGTGCCACCCAAGACAGGGGCCGCTCTTGCAATCAGCCCCAGCATTTT
CDR3 protein: CATQDRGRSCNQPQHF

D gene: NA
clone size: NA
J gene: TRBJ2-3
V gene: TRBV28
CDR3 DNA: TGTGCCAGCAGTAAAGAACAGGGAGTTAACCGAAGGACGCAGTATTTT
CDR3 protein: CASSKEQGVNRRTQYF

D gene: TRBD1
clone size: NA
J gene: TRBJ1-3
V gene: TRBV9
CDR3 DNA: TGTGCCAGCAGCGTAGCTTCCCGACAGGGCTCTGGAAACACCATATATTTT
CDR3 protein: CASSVASRQGSGNTIYF

D gene: TRBD2
clone size: NA
J gene: TRBJ2-2
V gene: TRBV10-1
CDR3 DNA: TGCGCCAGCAGTGACGCGGGAGGGTCCGGCGGGGAGCTGTTTTTT
CDR3 protein: CASSDAGGSGGELFF

D gene: TRBD1
clone size: NA
J gene: TRBJ2-2
V gene: TRBV7-3
CDR3 DNA: TGTGCCAGCAGCCCGGGACAGGGTGGCACCGGGGAGCTGTTTTTT
CDR3 protein: CASSPGQGGTGELFF

D gene: TRBD2
clone size: once
J gene: TRBJ2-1
V gene: TRBV6-1
CDR3 DNA: TGTGCCAGCAGTGCCCCGCGGGGACGGGAGGTGGGTCGGATTGAGCAGTTCTTC
CDR3 protein: CASSAPRGREVGRIEQFF

D gene: NA
clone size: NA
J gene: TRBJ1-1
V gene: TRBV27
CDR3 DNA: TGTGCCAGCAGTTTACGGTACCTATTGAACACTGAAGCTTTCTTT
CDR3 protein: CASSLRYLLNTEAFF

D gene: TRBD2
clone size: NA
J gene: TRBJ2-1
V gene: TRBV7-2
CDR3 DNA: TGTGCCAGCAGCCCCCGGACTAGCGGCTTCTCCTACAATGAGCAGTTCTTC
CDR3 protein: CASSPRTSGFSYNEQFF

D gene: TRBD2
clone size: NA
J gene: TRBJ2-1
V gene: TRBV9
CDR3 DNA: TGTGCCAGCAGCGTAGCTCCTAGCGGGAGGGCCAGGAAGTTCTTC
CDR3 protein: CASSVAPSGRARKFF

D gene: NA
clone size: once
J gene: TRBJ1-5
V gene: TRBV20-1
CDR3 DNA: TGCAGTGCTAAAGGGAGGGCGGGCCAGCATTTT
CDR3 protein: CSAKGRAGQHF

D gene: NA
clone size: NA
J gene: TRBJ1-5
V gene: TRBV28
CDR3 DNA: TGTGCCAGCAGACAGGGAGGCAATCAGCCCCAGCATTTT
CDR3 protein: CASRQGGNQPQHF